Listed here are 3 T cell receptor beta chains from one sample, sequenced in a study of post-analysis software for immune sequencing data. TCR beta cDNA libraries had unique molecular identifiers. TCRdb ran MiXCR on the PCR reads and lists one entry per CDR3 protein. The sample has more than 450,000 distinct CDR3 sequences, 30% to 40% seen once. Antigen specificity for these receptors is unknown. The study, taken as a whole, reports: Comparison of patients with controls showed roughly five TRBV segments more frequent in patients, TRBV5-6, TRBV5-1 and TRBV20-1 among them.

The sequencing input was blood. All receptors derive from a girl aged 2 to 17 with multiple sclerosis.

The V and J genes are TRBV14 and TRBJ2-1; D could derive from TRBD1 or TRBD2 (6 bases each). The V gene lost 2 bases and the J gene lost 4 bases, with 15 bases spanning the gap. Germline V lookup: CDR1 SGHDN, CDR2 FVKESK. The CDR3 runs to 16 residues. The CDR3 sequence is CASSQRGGSGYNEQFF. CDR3 DNA sequence: TGTGCCAGCAGCCAAAGAGGGGGGTCGGGGTACAATGAGCAGTTCTTC.

The V gene is TRBV3-1, the J gene TRBJ2-3; a weak D match, TRBD2 (5 bases). This CDR3 spans 16 amino acids. V was pared by 2 bases and J by 2 bases, with 14 bases between. Germline CDR1 is LGHDT and CDR2 is YNNKEL (reference sequence). The CDR3 bases are TGTGCCAGCAGCCAATTGGAGGACTCTTACACAGATACGCAGTATTTT. Translated, it gives CASSQLEDSYTDTQYF.

The chain recombines TRBV6-5 with TRBJ1-1, with 7 nucleotides matching TRBD1. CDR3 length equals 14 residues. Trimming at V came to 0 bases and at J to 6 bases, leaving 4 bases not matched to a gene. Per the germline V gene, CDR1 is MNHEY and CDR2 is SVGAGI. CDR3 nucleotide sequence: TGTGCCAGCAGTTACTCGACAGGGTTCGCTGAAGCTTTCTTT. It codes for CASSYSTGFAEAFF.